This T cell receptor (beta chain) comes out of a study of OX40 agonist ivuxolimab in advanced cancers. Turning to the overall study: The costimulatory receptor OX40 (CD134) was targeted by ivuxolimab, a fully human IgG2 agonistic monoclonal antibody. The paper describes the monotherapy dose-escalation part (N of about 50 patients) of the phase I trial of ivuxolimab. In the dose-escalation cohort, 75% to 90% of patients were male, and the mean age was roughly 60 years with a range of roughly 23 to 90. Partial responses occurred in three dose-escalation patients, of whom one had hepatocellular carcinoma and two had cutaneous melanoma. Among the roughly 52 dose-escalation patients, about 19 had hepatocellular carcinoma, approximately 15 melanoma, 9 renal cell carcinoma and 9 head and neck cancer. Intravenous ivuxolimab was administered to patients every 2 weeks at six dose levels: 0.01, 0.1, 0.3, 1.5, 3 and 10 mg/kg. Peripheral TCRbeta sequencing was intended to test whether TCR sequence diversity was altered and clonal T-cell expansion was caused by ivuxolimab. Patients were allowed to have had prior anti-PD-1, anti-PD-L1 or anti-CTLA-4 therapy, and approximately 40% of the dose-escalation patients had been treated with checkpoint inhibitors. The paper as a whole reports these results and caveats: At doses of 0.1 to 3.0 mg/kg, clonal expansion of both CD4+ and CD8+ T cells in blood was seen between baseline and week 6. Antigen specificity was not determined for the clonally expanded peripheral T cells. Partial responders in the 0.1-3.0 mg/kg groups had among the lowest normalized peripheral clonal expansion, especially among CD8+ T cells. Low levels of normalized T-cell clonal expansion were also seen in some patients who did not respond. After ivuxolimab, more expanded clones were found on average in CD8+ T cells than in CD4+ T cells.

As regards this clone: Its antigen is not yet known. Base qualities were left out, and no much larger clone turns up one base away.

To sequence the TCRbeta CDR3 region, genomic DNA was isolated from the sorted cells. TCRbeta CDR3 regions were sequenced using the immunoSEQ Assay. TCRdb took over this immuneACCESS table, retaining in-frame rearrangements with V and J assigned. Such tables are incomplete; in checked studies, under half of the missing clones stem from an unresolved V gene, and the remainder is unexplained. The sample has roughly 59,000 clones on record, 90% to 95% of them singletons. The ten largest clones represent about an eighth of the sample. CDR1 is given as SGHDN and CDR2 as FVKESK, both from the germline V gene. V is cut back by 2 bases and J by 7 bases, with 9 bases in the junction unmatched. The CDR3 runs 15 residues from the cysteine to the phenylalanine. Only the CDR3 region is kept as DNA, spanning 45 bases read in frame from base 1. Patients with a history of autoimmune disease or receiving systemic immunosuppression were excluded from the trial. Peripheral blood for TCR sequencing was collected from all dose cohorts at baseline, on cycle 4 day 1, and on cycle 7 day 1. Samples were obtained from an open-label, multicenter, first-in-human phase I dose-escalation trial of ivuxolimab. Adults with locally advanced or metastatic melanoma, renal cell carcinoma, hepatocellular carcinoma or head and neck squamous cell carcinoma were enrolled in the trial. CD4+ and CD8+ T cells were sorted separately from peripheral blood before TCR sequencing.

The chain is assembled from TRBV14 and TRBJ2-7, with 9 junctional bases fitting TRBD1. Sequenced material: CD4+ or CD8+ T cells sorted from blood, taken in a trial of the OX40 agonist ivuxolimab. The receptor was derived from an adult with an advanced solid tumor such as melanoma, head and neck, liver or kidney cancer. CDR3 reads: CASSQKGQGLVEQYF. The nucleotides are TGTGCCAGCAGCCAAAAGGGACAGGGCCTTGTGGAGCAGTACTTC.